This T cell receptor (beta chain) was recovered during a study of cytomegalovirus exposure and HLA in healthy donors. Background on the study: The approximately 670 first-cohort repertoires and the approximately 130 validation repertoires shared the same platform, a later analysis reported. Broader study findings: Many donors shared some public TCRs, even though most TCR sequences were rare.

Comments on this clone: Antigen unknown.

Only in-frame clones appear in the TCRdb table, and some are missing; sequencing was by immunoSEQ multiplex PCR. The sample has approximately 100,000 clones, 85% to 95% seen once. V was clipped by 5 bases and J by 8 bases, with 18 bases between them. The CDR3 sequence is 15 residues long. Germline CDR1 is SGHVS and CDR2 is FNYEAQ. The chain carries TRBV7-6 and TRBJ1-4; D remains ambiguous. This sequence originates from a woman under 40 in good health and CMV-seropositive. Specimen: PBMCs. This CDR3 reads CASSRKEDPWEKLFF. The CDR3 DNA reads as TGTGCCAGCAGCCGGAAGGAGGACCCGTGGGAAAAACTGTTTTTT.